This is a list of T cell receptor beta chains from one sample in a study of blood T cell repertoires in COVID-19. Data came from immunoSEQ multiplex PCR; TCRdb stores just in-frame clones and leaves some out. The sample shows 30,000 to 40,000 clones, roughly 90% of them seen only once. Sequenced material: peripheral blood. These receptors came from a human donor with active COVID-19. The donor label of this sample is uncertain. CDR3s include the opening cysteine and the closing phenylalanine or tryptophan. The D gene is left open where the match is weak. Clone size is given for some rows only: seen once, a few or many times, or a class if the clone is expanded.

TRBJ2-2 | TRBV27 | NA | NA | CASSFQYTGELFF | TGTGCCAGCAGCTTTCAGTACACCGGGGAGCTGTTTTTT
TRBJ2-2 | TRBV7-6 | TRBD2 | NA | CASSRLAGGATGELFF | TGTGCCAGCAGCCGGCTAGCGGGGGGTGCCACCGGGGAGCTGTTTTTT
TRBJ2-3 | TRBV5-1 | NA | NA | CASSTGGQADTQYF | TGCGCCAGCTCGACGGGCGGGCAAGCAGATACGCAGTATTTT
TRBJ1-2 | TRBV4-3 | NA | few | CASSQGPGDYGYTF | TGCGCCAGCAGCCAAGGTCCAGGGGATTATGGCTACACCTTC
TRBJ1-1 | TRBV13 | NA | few | CASSLTGGGNTEAFF | TGTGCCAGCAGCTTAACGGGGGGAGGGAACACTGAAGCTTTCTTT
TRBJ1-4 | TRBV7-8 | NA | NA | CASSWQTTNEKLFF | TGTGCCAGCAGCTGGCAAACAACTAATGAAAAACTGTTTTTT
TRBJ2-5 | TRBV7-3 | NA | NA | CASSLNGGNQETQYF | TGTGCCAGCAGCTTAAACGGGGGTAACCAAGAGACCCAGTACTTC
TRBJ2-3 | TRBV5-1 | NA | NA | CASASRAGISTDTQYF | TGCGCCAGCGCCTCGAGGGCGGGGATAAGCACAGATACGCAGTATTTT
TRBJ1-1 | TRBV5-1 | NA | NA | CASSGAEPNTEAFF | TGCGCCAGCAGTGGGGCGGAACCGAACACTGAAGCTTTCTTT
TRBJ2-3 | TRBV9 | TRBD2 | NA | CASSAPLAGGTDTQYF | TGTGCCAGCAGCGCCCCCCTAGCGGGGGGCACAGATACGCAGTATTTT
TRBJ1-5 | TRBV7-8 | NA | NA | CASSPWTVSNQPQHF | TGTGCCAGCAGCCCCTGGACAGTTAGCAATCAGCCCCAGCATTTT
TRBJ2-6 | TRBV5-6 | NA | NA | CASSLYSSSGANVLTF | TGTGCCAGCAGCTTGTACAGCAGCTCTGGGGCCAACGTCCTGACTTTC
TRBJ2-7 | TRBV2 | TRBD2 | NA | CASSGFRTSGPHEQYF | TGTGCCAGCAGTGGCTTTAGGACTAGCGGTCCGCACGAGCAGTACTTC
TRBJ1-1 | TRBV3-1/TRBV3-2 | NA | NA | CASSGRGEGTEAFF | TGTGCCAGCAGCGGCCGAGGGGAGGGGACTGAAGCTTTCTTT
TRBJ2-5 | TRBV24-1 | TRBD2 | few | CATRGTSGETQYF | TGTGCCACCAGAGGGACTAGCGGGGAGACCCAGTACTTC
TRBJ2-7 | TRBV19 | NA | NA | CASSPRQASYREQYF | TGTGCCAGTAGCCCTCGACAGGCAAGTTATCGCGAGCAGTACTTC
TRBJ1-2 | TRBV6-1 | TRBD1 | NA | CASSEGRGLGYTF | TGTGCCAGCAGTGAAGGGAGGGGGCTCGGCTACACCTTC
TRBJ1-1 | TRBV6-6 | TRBD1 | NA | CASSYSGQGNTEAFF | TGTGCCAGCAGTTACTCGGGACAGGGGAACACTGAAGCTTTCTTT
TRBJ1-1 | TRBV4-2 | NA | NA | CASSQSSLGHANTEAFF | TGTGCCAGCAGCCAATCAAGCCTGGGACACGCGAACACTGAAGCTTTCTTT
TRBJ1-5 | TRBV18 | NA | NA | CASSATRGANQPQHF | TGTGCCAGCTCAGCCACAAGGGGTGCCAATCAGCCCCAGCATTTT
TRBJ2-7 | TRBV4-2 | TRBD1 | NA | CASSQGGTGRSYEQYF | TGTGCCAGCAGCCAAGGAGGGACAGGGAGGTCCTACGAGCAGTACTTC
TRBJ2-5 | TRBV7-8 | TRBD1 | NA | CASSYSDRGRETQYF | TGTGCCAGCAGCTACTCGGACAGGGGGCGGGAGACCCAGTACTTC
TRBJ2-5 | TRBV7-8 | TRBD2 | NA | CASSLGTRRAETQYF | TGTGCCAGCAGCTTAGGGACTAGGAGAGCGGAGACCCAGTACTTC
TRBJ2-1 | TRBV4-2 | NA | once | CASSQDLRGSYNEQFF | TGTGCCAGCAGCCAAGATCTCCGGGGGTCCTACAATGAGCAGTTCTTC
TRBJ2-1 | TRBV4-3 | NA | NA | CASSQGDRLTYNEQFF | TGCGCCAGCAGCCAAGGTGACAGGCTTACCTACAATGAGCAGTTCTTC
TRBJ1-1 | TRBV13 | TRBD1 | NA | CASSPTGGRNTEAFF | TGTGCCAGCAGCCCAACAGGGGGCCGGAACACTGAAGCTTTCTTT
TRBJ2-4 | TRBV4-1 | TRBD2 | NA | CASSQVGLAGDRPKLAKNIQYF | TGCGCCAGCAGCCAAGTTGGGCTAGCGGGGGACCGCCCTAAACTAGCCAAAAACATTCAGTACTTC
TRBJ1-2 | TRBV27 | TRBD1 | NA | CASSLFGGQGYGYTF | TGTGCCAGCAGTTTATTTGGGGGACAGGGGTATGGCTACACCTTC
TRBJ2-7 | TRBV7-8 | NA | NA | CASSFALTGAGEPYEQYF | TGTGCCAGCAGCTTCGCCCTGACAGGGGCGGGGGAACCCTACGAGCAGTACTTC
TRBJ2-6 | TRBV7-2 | NA | NA | CASSLMGSGANVLTF | TGTGCCAGCAGCTTAATGGGCTCCGGGGCCAACGTCCTGACTTTC
TRBJ2-1 | TRBV28 | TRBD1 | NA | CASKPGGSYNEQFF | TGTGCCAGCAAACCAGGGGGCTCCTACAATGAGCAGTTCTTC
TRBJ2-6 | TRBV5-1 | TRBD1 | NA | CASGTGTGGSGANVLTF | TGCGCCAGCGGAACCGGGACAGGGGGCTCTGGGGCCAACGTCCTGACTTTC
TRBJ1-1 | TRBV6-5 | NA | NA | CASSYSSQDTEAFF | TGTGCCAGCAGTTACTCGAGCCAAGACACTGAAGCTTTCTTT
TRBJ1-2 | TRBV12-3/TRBV12-4 | NA | NA | CASASTGPYGYTF | TGTGCCAGCGCCTCAACAGGGCCCTATGGCTACACCTTC
TRBJ2-1 | TRBV5-8 | TRBD2 | NA | CASSLGLAGFNEQFF | TGTGCCAGCAGCTTGGGATTAGCGGGGTTCAATGAGCAGTTCTTC
TRBJ2-5 | TRBV5-5 | TRBD1 | NA | CASSSLQGLETQYF | TGTGCCAGCAGCTCCCTACAGGGGTTGGAGACCCAGTACTTC
TRBJ2-3 | TRBV5-1 | TRBD1 | NA | CASSLAGGADTQYF | TGCGCCAGCAGCTTGGCAGGGGGAGCAGATACGCAGTATTTT
TRBJ1-3 | TRBV7-8 | TRBD1 | NA | CASSSGTGVTGNTIYF | TGTGCCAGCAGCTCTGGGACAGGGGTCACTGGAAACACCATATATTTT
TRBJ2-3 | TRBV7-2 | NA | NA | CASSLVPGSGTDTQYF | TGTGCCAGCAGCTTAGTACCAGGGTCTGGCACAGATACGCAGTATTTT
TRBJ2-1 | TRBV7-3 | NA | NA | CASSAKGAGRKSNEQFF | TGTGCCAGCAGCGCTAAAGGGGCGGGGCGGAAAAGCAATGAGCAGTTCTTC
TRBJ1-1 | TRBV27 | NA | NA | CASSPGRVRNTEAFF | TGTGCCAGCAGTCCCGGGAGGGTCAGGAACACTGAAGCTTTCTTT
TRBJ1-5 | TRBV19 | NA | NA | CASTRYGSIQPQHF | TGTGCCAGTACCCGGTATGGTTCAATCCAGCCCCAGCATTTT
TRBJ2-1 | TRBV9 | TRBD2 | NA | CASSVELADYNEQFF | TGTGCCAGCAGCGTAGAACTAGCGGATTACAATGAGCAGTTCTTC
TRBJ2-5 | TRBV6-5 | NA | NA | CASSYSDLWETQYF | TGTGCCAGCAGTTACTCCGACTTGTGGGAGACCCAGTACTTC
TRBJ1-2 | TRBV5-1 | TRBD1 | NA | CASKRGQGANYGYTF | TGCGCCAGCAAACGTGGGCAGGGGGCAAACTATGGCTACACCTTC
TRBJ1-2 | TRBV7-8 | TRBD1 | NA | CASSAGQGRYYGYTF | TGTGCCAGCAGCGCCGGACAGGGGAGGTACTATGGCTACACCTTC
TRBJ1-1 | TRBV5-4 | TRBD1 | NA | CASSTTGANTEAFF | TGTGCCAGCAGCACGACAGGGGCCAACACTGAAGCTTTCTTT
TRBJ1-1 | TRBV27 | TRBD1 | NA | CASSLRGRTEAFF | TGTGCCAGCAGTTTGAGGGGGCGAACTGAAGCTTTCTTT
TRBJ2-3 | TRBV4-3 | TRBD2 | NA | CASSQDSASGETDTQYF | TGCGCCAGCAGCCAAGATAGTGCTAGCGGGGAAACAGATACGCAGTATTTT
TRBJ2-6 | TRBV7-3 | NA | NA | CASSLISGSSGANVLTF | TGTGCCAGCAGCTTAATATCGGGGAGCTCTGGGGCCAACGTCCTGACTTTC
TRBJ2-5 | TRBV14 | TRBD2 | NA | CASSLGTSGGQETQYF | TGTGCCAGCAGCCTTGGGACTAGCGGGGGCCAAGAGACCCAGTACTTC
TRBJ1-2 | TRBV7-9 | TRBD1 | NA | CASGTGLGSSGYTF | TGTGCCAGCGGGACAGGGTTGGGTTCGAGTGGCTACACCTTC
TRBJ1-6 | TRBV7-9 | NA | NA | CASSGRQYNSPLHF | TGTGCCAGCAGCGGGAGACAATATAATTCACCCCTCCACTTT
TRBJ2-7 | TRBV29-1 | TRBD1 | NA | CSVTPGTGGPYEQYF | TGCAGCGTTACTCCCGGGACAGGGGGACCGTACGAGCAGTACTTC
TRBJ1-2 | TRBV18 | NA | NA | CASSPSGAPNYGYTF | TGTGCCAGCTCACCGTCAGGGGCCCCTAACTATGGCTACACCTTC